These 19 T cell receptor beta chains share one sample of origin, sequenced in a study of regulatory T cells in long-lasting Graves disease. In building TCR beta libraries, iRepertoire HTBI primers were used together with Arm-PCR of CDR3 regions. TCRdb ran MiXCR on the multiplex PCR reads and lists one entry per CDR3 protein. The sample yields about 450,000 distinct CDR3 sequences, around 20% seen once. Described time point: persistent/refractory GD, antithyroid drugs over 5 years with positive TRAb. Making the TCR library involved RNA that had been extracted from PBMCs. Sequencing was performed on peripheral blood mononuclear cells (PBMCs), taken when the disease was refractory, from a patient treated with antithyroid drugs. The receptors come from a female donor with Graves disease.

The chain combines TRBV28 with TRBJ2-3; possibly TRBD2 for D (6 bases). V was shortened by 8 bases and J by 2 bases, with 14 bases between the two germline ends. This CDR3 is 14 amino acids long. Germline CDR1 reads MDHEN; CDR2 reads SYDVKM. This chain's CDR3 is CASYSGELTDTQYF. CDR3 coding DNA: TGTGCCAGCTATAGCGGAGAGCTCACAGATACGCAGTATTTT.

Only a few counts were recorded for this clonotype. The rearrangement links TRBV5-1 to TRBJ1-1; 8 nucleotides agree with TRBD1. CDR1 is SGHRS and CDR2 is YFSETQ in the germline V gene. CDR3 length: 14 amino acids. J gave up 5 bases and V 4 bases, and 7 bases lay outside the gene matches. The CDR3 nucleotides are TGCGCCAGCAGCCCGGGACAGGCGAGAACTGAAGCTTTCTTT. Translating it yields CASSPGQARTEAFF.

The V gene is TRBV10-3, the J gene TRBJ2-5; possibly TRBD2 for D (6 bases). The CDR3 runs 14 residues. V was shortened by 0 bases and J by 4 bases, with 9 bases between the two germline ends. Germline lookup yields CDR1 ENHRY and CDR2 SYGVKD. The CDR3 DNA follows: TGTGCCATCAGTGAGTCTCCAGCGGGAGAGACCCAGTACTTC. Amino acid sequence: CAISESPAGETQYF.

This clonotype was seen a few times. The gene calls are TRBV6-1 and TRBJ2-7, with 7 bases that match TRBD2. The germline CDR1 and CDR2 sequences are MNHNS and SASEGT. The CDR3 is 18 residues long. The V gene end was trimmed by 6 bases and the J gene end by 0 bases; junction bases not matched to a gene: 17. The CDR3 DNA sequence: TGTGCCAGCAGCGGACGCGGGAGTTTCACCCCGAACTCCTACGAGCAGTACTTC. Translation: CASSGRGSFTPNSYEQYF.

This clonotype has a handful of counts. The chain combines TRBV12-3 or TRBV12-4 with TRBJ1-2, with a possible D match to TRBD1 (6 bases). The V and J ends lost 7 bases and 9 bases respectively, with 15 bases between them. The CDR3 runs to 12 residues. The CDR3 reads CASNIRDKSYTF. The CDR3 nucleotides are TGTGCCAGCAACATCCGGGACAAGAGCTACACCTTC.

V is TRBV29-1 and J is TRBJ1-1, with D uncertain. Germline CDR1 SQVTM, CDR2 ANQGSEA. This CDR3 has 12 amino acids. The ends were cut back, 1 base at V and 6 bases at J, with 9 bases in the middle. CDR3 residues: CSVEGPNPEAFF. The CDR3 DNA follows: TGCAGCGTTGAAGGGCCAAACCCTGAAGCTTTCTTT.

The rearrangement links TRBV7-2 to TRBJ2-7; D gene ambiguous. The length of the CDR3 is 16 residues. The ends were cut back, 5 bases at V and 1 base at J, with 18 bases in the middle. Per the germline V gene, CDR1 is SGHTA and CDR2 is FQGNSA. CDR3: CASSDPELPGSYEQYF. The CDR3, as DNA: TGTGCCAGCAGCGATCCGGAACTCCCTGGGTCCTACGAGCAGTACTTC.

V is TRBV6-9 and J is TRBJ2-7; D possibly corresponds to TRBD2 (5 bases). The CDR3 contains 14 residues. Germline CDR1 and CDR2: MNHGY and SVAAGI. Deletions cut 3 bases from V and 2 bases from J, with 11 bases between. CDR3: CASSYEGSPYEQYF. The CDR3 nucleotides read TGTGCCAGCAGTTACGAGGGATCCCCCTACGAGCAGTACTTC.

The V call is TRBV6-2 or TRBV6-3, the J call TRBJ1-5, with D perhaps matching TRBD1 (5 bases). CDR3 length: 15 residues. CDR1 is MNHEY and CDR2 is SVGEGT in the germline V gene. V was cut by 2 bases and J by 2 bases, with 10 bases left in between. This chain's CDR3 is CASSYGGRGNQPQHF. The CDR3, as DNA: TGTGCCAGCAGTTACGGGGGTCGGGGCAATCAGCCCCAGCATTTT.

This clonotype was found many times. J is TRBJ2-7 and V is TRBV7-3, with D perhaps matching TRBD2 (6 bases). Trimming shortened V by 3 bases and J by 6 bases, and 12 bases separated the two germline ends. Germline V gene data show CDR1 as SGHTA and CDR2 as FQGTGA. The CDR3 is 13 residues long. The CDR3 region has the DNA TGTGCCAGCAGCTTCGGGACTGGGGGCGAGCAGTACTTC. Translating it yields CASSFGTGGEQYF.

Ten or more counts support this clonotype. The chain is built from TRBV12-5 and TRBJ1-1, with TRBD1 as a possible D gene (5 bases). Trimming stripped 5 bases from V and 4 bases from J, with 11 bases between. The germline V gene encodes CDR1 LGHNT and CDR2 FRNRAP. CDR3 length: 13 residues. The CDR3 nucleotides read TGTGCTAGTGGTCCGGGGGGGGGCACTGAAGCTTTCTTT. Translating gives CASGPGGGTEAFF.

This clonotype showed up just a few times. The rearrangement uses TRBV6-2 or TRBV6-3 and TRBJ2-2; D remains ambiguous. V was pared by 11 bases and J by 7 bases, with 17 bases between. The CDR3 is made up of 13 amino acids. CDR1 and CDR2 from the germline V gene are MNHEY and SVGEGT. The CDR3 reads CASEAVRSGELFF. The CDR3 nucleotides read TGTGCCTCCGAAGCAGTTCGCAGCGGGGAGCTGTTTTTT.

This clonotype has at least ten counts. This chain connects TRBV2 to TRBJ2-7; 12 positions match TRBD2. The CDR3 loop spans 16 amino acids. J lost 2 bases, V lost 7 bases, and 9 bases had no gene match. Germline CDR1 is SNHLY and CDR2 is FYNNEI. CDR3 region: CASIGLAGSLPYEQYF. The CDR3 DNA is TGTGCCAGCATAGGACTAGCGGGGTCCCTGCCCTACGAGCAGTACTTC.

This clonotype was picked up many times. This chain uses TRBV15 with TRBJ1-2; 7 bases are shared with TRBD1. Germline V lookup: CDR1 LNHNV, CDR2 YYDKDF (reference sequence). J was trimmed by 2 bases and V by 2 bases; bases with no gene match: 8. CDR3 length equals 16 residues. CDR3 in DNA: TGTGCCACCAGCAGATCCGACAGGGATTCGAACTATGGCTACACCTTC. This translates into CATSRSDRDSNYGYTF.

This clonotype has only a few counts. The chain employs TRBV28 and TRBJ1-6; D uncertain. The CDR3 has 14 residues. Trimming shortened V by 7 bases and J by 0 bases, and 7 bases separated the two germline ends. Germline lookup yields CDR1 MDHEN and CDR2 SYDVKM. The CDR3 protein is CASTGSSYNSPLHF. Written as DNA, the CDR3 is TGTGCCAGCACTGGCAGCTCCTATAATTCACCCCTCCACTTT. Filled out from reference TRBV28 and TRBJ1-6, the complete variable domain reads DVKVTQSSRYLVKRTGEKVFLECVQDMDHENMFWYRQDPGLGLRLIYFSYDVKMKEKGDIPEGYSVSREKKERFSLILESASTNQTSMYLCASTGSSYNSPLHFGNGTRLTVT.

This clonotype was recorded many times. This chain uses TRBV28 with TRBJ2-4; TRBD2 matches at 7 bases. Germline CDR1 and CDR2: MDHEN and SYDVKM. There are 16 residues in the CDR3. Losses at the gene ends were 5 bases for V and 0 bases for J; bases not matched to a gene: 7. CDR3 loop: CASSPGGILAKNIQYF. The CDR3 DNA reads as TGTGCCAGCAGTCCGGGAGGCATTTTAGCCAAAAACATTCAGTACTTC.

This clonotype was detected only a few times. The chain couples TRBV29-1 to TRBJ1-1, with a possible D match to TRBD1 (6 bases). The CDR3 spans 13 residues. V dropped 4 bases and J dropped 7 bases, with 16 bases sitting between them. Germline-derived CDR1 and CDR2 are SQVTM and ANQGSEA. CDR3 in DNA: TGCAGCGTTGGGCCGGGACAAAGGATTGAAGCTTTCTTT. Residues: CSVGPGQRIEAFF.

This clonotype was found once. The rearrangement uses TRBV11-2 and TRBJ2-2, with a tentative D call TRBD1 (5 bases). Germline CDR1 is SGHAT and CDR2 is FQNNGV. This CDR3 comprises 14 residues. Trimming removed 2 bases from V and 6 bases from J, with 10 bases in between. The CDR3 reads CASSLIGVPGELFF. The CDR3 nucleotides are TGTGCCAGCAGCTTAATAGGGGTTCCCGGGGAGCTGTTTTTT.

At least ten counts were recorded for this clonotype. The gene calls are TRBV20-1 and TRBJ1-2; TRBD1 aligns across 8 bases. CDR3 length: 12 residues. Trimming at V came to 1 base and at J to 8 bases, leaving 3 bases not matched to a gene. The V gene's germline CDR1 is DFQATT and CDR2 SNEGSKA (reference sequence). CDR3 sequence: CSARARGRGYTF. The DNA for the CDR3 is TGCAGTGCTAGAGCCAGGGGGCGCGGCTACACCTTC.